These T cell receptor beta chains were read from a single sample in a study of neurological immune-mediated disorders. TCRdb passed the 5' RACE reads through MiXCR, listing each CDR3 protein once. The sample includes some 57,000 distinct CDR3 sequences, approximately 3.6% of them seen just once. The sequenced sample was PBMCs. The receptors originated from an older woman with multiple sclerosis. Each CDR3 is given without its conserved first and last residue. Fields, in order: V gene, J gene, CDR3 protein.

v_gene: TRBV12-3/TRBV12-4
j_gene: TRBJ1-2
CDR3aa: ASSPNRAPRDGYT

v_gene: TRBV20-1
j_gene: TRBJ1-2
CDR3aa: SATGSYYGYT

v_gene: TRBV29-1
j_gene: TRBJ2-3
CDR3aa: SGAEGLTDTQY

v_gene: TRBV20-1
j_gene: TRBJ2-3
CDR3aa: SNRRDSSTDTQY

v_gene: TRBV5-1
j_gene: TRBJ2-7
CDR3aa: ASSLEGQGEEQY

v_gene: TRBV6-2/TRBV6-3
j_gene: TRBJ1-1
CDR3aa: ASSYGETAEAF

v_gene: TRBV10-3
j_gene: TRBJ1-1
CDR3aa: ATRQGSPEAF

v_gene: TRBV7-2
j_gene: TRBJ1-1
CDR3aa: ASTPRAGYMNTEAF

v_gene: TRBV12-3/TRBV12-4
j_gene: TRBJ1-1
CDR3aa: ASTPYRGTEAF

v_gene: TRBV5-1
j_gene: TRBJ1-6
CDR3aa: ASSKNDRQGLATLN

v_gene: TRBV9
j_gene: TRBJ2-3
CDR3aa: ASSLSAGTQY

v_gene: TRBV7-2
j_gene: TRBJ2-3
CDR3aa: ASFARGHTDTQY

v_gene: TRBV5-1
j_gene: TRBJ2-2
CDR3aa: ASSGQGNTGELF

v_gene: TRBV28
j_gene: TRBJ2-5
CDR3aa: ASSFLAGSVETQY

v_gene: TRBV29-1
j_gene: TRBJ2-2
CDR3aa: SVEGSTDTGELF

v_gene: TRBV15
j_gene: TRBJ2-1
CDR3aa: ATSSITGSLNEQF

v_gene: TRBV29-1
j_gene: TRBJ2-5
CDR3aa: SGRSREVQETQY

v_gene: TRBV27
j_gene: TRBJ2-5
CDR3aa: ASRLGGKIETQY

v_gene: TRBV7-6
j_gene: TRBJ2-5
CDR3aa: ASSFLQGPETQY

v_gene: TRBV28
j_gene: TRBJ1-4
CDR3aa: ASNPYRATNEKLF

v_gene: TRBV20-1
j_gene: TRBJ2-2
CDR3aa: SARSQKGTGELF

v_gene: TRBV7-2
j_gene: TRBJ2-3
CDR3aa: ASSSGTSGITDTQY

v_gene: TRBV20-1
j_gene: TRBJ1-5
CDR3aa: SAKPAGTGNQPQH

v_gene: TRBV5-1
j_gene: TRBJ1-2
CDR3aa: ASSLLGVRETTSLFYGYT

v_gene: TRBV6-5
j_gene: TRBJ2-7
CDR3aa: ASRGTLSSYEQY

v_gene: TRBV20-1
j_gene: TRBJ2-7
CDR3aa: SGTKGRPYEQY

v_gene: TRBV5-1
j_gene: TRBJ2-7
CDR3aa: ASSIGTSPYEQY

v_gene: TRBV5-1
j_gene: TRBJ1-1
CDR3aa: ASSITGGGTEAF

v_gene: TRBV13
j_gene: TRBJ2-3
CDR3aa: ASSPPGLRGGEDTQY

v_gene: TRBV5-1
j_gene: TRBJ2-7
CDR3aa: ASSDSGRPRSYEQY

v_gene: TRBV5-1
j_gene: TRBJ1-1
CDR3aa: ASSDWANTEAF

v_gene: TRBV20-1
j_gene: TRBJ2-1
CDR3aa: SARGLSSYNEQF

v_gene: TRBV5-1
j_gene: TRBJ2-7
CDR3aa: ASSLGDLSYEQY

v_gene: TRBV29-1
j_gene: TRBJ2-7
CDR3aa: SMSSGGLDEQY

v_gene: TRBV7-9
j_gene: TRBJ1-5
CDR3aa: ASSLGSKPQH

v_gene: TRBV6-1
j_gene: TRBJ2-2
CDR3aa: ASSDGGQDTGELF